This passage covers 10 T cell receptor beta chains from one sample sequenced in a study of response to subunit inactivated influenza vaccine listed by TCRdb under 2018. The library relied on RT-PCR. Sequencing was carried out with an Illumina HiSeq 2500. TCRdb redid the processing of the public reads, applying fastp at Q25 and MiXCR, and retained in-frame beta chains. Rows are combined by CDR3 protein, so each entry shows the most common genes and DNA. Counted in this sample were about 780,000 distinct CDR3 sequences; around 20% of them appeared once. The ten largest clones represent 9.5% to 13% of the sample. The input for sequencing was PBMCs from blood, taken around 5 days after vaccination. The origin of the receptors is a man aged 50 to 59 who received an inactivated influenza vaccine. Donor details come from another sample of the same person, matched by shared clones.

This clonotype was seen more than once but under ten times. This chain joins TRBV4-1 and TRBJ2-2, with 9 bases fitting TRBD1. CDR1 is MGHRA, CDR2 YSYEKL, per germline. V shed 4 bases and J 1 base; nucleotides not matched to a gene: 4. CDR3 length equals 16 residues. DNA for the CDR3: TGCGCCAGCAGCCTACGGACAGGGGAGAACACCGGGGAGCTGTTTTTT. This gives the protein CASSLRTGENTGELFF.

This clonotype was seen more than once but under ten times. The chain is built from TRBV27 and TRBJ2-5; TRBD1 agrees at 7 bases. This CDR3 has 18 residues. Germline CDR1 is MNHEY and CDR2 is SMNVEV (reference sequence). V gave up 2 bases and J gave up 1 base; unmatched junction bases: 13. The CDR3: CASSLQGYRDSLQETQYF. Written as DNA, the CDR3 is TGTGCCAGCAGTTTACAGGGATACCGGGACAGCCTCCAAGAGACCCAGTACTTC.

This clonotype appeared a few times. V gene TRBV6-1 combines with J gene TRBJ2-5; 11 nucleotides align to TRBD2. The CDR3 runs 15 residues. V shed 6 bases and J 5 bases; nucleotides not matched to a gene: 8. Germline V gene lookup returns CDR1 MNHNS and CDR2 SASEGT. Here the CDR3 DNA reads TGTGCCAGCAGGGTAGCGGGGGGGCTCGGGGAGACCCAGTACTTC. Its protein is CASRVAGGLGETQYF.

The genes are TRBV7-2 and TRBJ2-2; D is unresolved. The CDR3 covers 14 residues. Germline CDR1 reads SGHTA; CDR2 reads FQGNSA. V shed 3 bases and J shed 4 bases, with 9 bases lying between them. CDR3 bases: TGTGCCAGCAGCTTTTTCGACACCACCGGGGAGCTGTTTTTT. Translation: CASSFFDTTGELFF.

This clonotype was counted only a few times. The V gene is TRBV12-3 or TRBV12-4, the J gene TRBJ2-1; D remains unclear. Trimming cost V 6 bases and J 4 bases, with 13 bases left between them. The CDR3 loop spans 14 amino acids. The CDR3 sequence: CASRSVQSYNEQFF. The CDR3 DNA reads TGTGCCAGCAGGTCGGTGCAGTCTTACAATGAGCAGTTCTTC.

V usage is TRBV20-1 and J usage is TRBJ1-2; TRBD1 agrees at 9 bases. The CDR3 runs to 16 residues. V lost 4 bases to trimming and J lost 4 bases; unmatched junction nucleotides: 13. Germline-derived CDR1 and CDR2 are DFQATT and SNEGSKA (reference sequence). This CDR3 reads CSAKETGGDRGYGYTF. In DNA form, the CDR3 reads TGCAGTGCTAAAGAAACAGGGGGCGATCGGGGCTATGGCTACACCTTC.

The chain combines TRBV7-2 with TRBJ2-3; 9 bases match TRBD2. This CDR3 has 15 residues. J gave up 4 bases and V 5 bases, and 7 bases lay outside the gene matches. Germline CDR1 SGHTA, CDR2 FQGNSA. The chain's CDR3 is CASSRQRGASDTQYF. The CDR3 nucleotides read TGTGCCAGCAGCAGACAGCGGGGGGCCTCAGATACGCAGTATTTT.

This clonotype was seen a few times. For the CDR3, the DNA is TGTGCCAGCAGGGGGTATGGACGTAATTCACCCCTCCACTTT. It yields the protein CASRGYGRNSPLHF. The V and J genes are TRBV6-1 and TRBJ1-6, with unresolved D. Per the germline V gene, CDR1 is MNHNS and CDR2 is SASEGT. The CDR3 has 14 residues. V lost 6 bases and J lost 6, with 12 bases in between.

The J gene is TRBJ1-2, the V gene TRBV6-1; D might be TRBD1 (5 bases). This CDR3 is 13 amino acids long. Germline-derived CDR1 and CDR2 are MNHNS and SASEGT. V shed 6 bases and J shed 2 bases, with 10 bases lying between them. The CDR3 bases are TGTGCCAGCAGACAGGTCCCGAACTATGGCTACACCTTC. Its protein is CASRQVPNYGYTF.

This clonotype was seen only a few times. The chain links TRBV20-1 to TRBJ2-7, with D perhaps matching TRBD1 (5 bases). CDR3 length: 14 residues. Between the trimmed V and J ends, which lost 1 base and 0 bases, there was a span of 10 bases. Germline CDR1 and CDR2: DFQATT and SNEGSKA (reference sequence). CDR3 nucleotide sequence: TGCAGTGCTAGAGCGTGGGGCAGCTCCTACGAGCAGTACTTC. It encodes CSARAWGSSYEQYF.